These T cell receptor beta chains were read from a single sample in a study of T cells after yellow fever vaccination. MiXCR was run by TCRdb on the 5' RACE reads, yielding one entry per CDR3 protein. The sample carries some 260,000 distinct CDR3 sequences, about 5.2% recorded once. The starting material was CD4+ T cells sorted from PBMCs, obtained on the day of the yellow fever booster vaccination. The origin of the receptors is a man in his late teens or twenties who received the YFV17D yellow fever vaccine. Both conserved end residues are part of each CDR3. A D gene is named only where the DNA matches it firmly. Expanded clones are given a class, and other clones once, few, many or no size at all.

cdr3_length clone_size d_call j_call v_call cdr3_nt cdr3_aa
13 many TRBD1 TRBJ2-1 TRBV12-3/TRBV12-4 TGTGCCAGCAGTCCCGGGACAGGGAGTGAGCAGTTCTTC CASSPGTGSEQFF
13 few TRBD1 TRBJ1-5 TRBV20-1 TGCAGTGCTTTGGACAGGGTTGGGGGGCCCCAGCATTTT CSALDRVGGPQHF
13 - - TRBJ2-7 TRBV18 TGTGCCAGCTCACCACCCGCCGTATACGAGCAGTACTTC CASSPPAVYEQYF
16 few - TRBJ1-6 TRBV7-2 TGTGCCAGCAGCTTAGACGGTGCGCCCAGGACGTTACCCCTCCACTTT CASSLDGAPRTLPLHF
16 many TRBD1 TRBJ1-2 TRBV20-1 TGCAGTGCTCCTCGACTCGGGTCAGGGGGCGACTATGGCTACACCTTC CSAPRLGSGGDYGYTF
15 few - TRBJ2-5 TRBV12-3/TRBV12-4 TGTGCCAGCAGTTCTGGGACATCCCTCCAAGAGACCCAGTACTTC CASSSGTSLQETQYF
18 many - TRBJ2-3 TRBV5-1 TGCGCCAGCAGCTTGGTAAAGGAAGGAGTTGGGGTTTCAGATACGCAGTATTTT CASSLVKEGVGVSDTQYF
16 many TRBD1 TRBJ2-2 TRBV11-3 TGTGCCAGCAGCTTAGGCCCTGAAAGGGGGCCCGGGGAGCTGTTTTTT CASSLGPERGPGELFF
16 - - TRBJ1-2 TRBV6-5 TGTGCCAGCAGTTACAAGGCAGGATGGAGTTCGGATGGCTACACCTTC CASSYKAGWSSDGYTF
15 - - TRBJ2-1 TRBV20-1 TGCAGTGCTAGACCAGGGGGGTCAGTCGAGGATGAGCAGTTCTTC CSARPGGSVEDEQFF
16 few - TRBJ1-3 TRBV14 TGTGCCAGCAGCCAAGATTATCCGTTCTCCGGAAACACCATATATTTT CASSQDYPFSGNTIYF
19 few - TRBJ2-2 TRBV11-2 TGTGCCAGCAGCCTTCGCCTGTCTTTAGCGAGGCCCACCCCCGGGGAGCTGTTTTTT CASSLRLSLARPTPGELFF
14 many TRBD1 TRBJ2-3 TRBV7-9 TGTGCCAGCAGCCGACAGGGGTCTACAGATACGCAGTATTTT CASSRQGSTDTQYF
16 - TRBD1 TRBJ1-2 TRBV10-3 TGTGCCATCAGTGAATGGACAGGGAAGGTATCCTATGGCTACACCTTC CAISEWTGKVSYGYTF
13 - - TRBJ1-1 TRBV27 TGTGCCAGCAGTCTAGGACTTTTCACTGAAGCTTTCTTT CASSLGLFTEAFF
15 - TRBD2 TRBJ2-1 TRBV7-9 TGTGCCAGCAGCTTAGGGACTAGCGGGGGCGGGGAGCAGTTCTTC CASSLGTSGGGEQFF
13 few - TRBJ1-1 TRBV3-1 TGTGCCAGCAGCCGGACGCAGGGGACTGAAGCTTTCTTT CASSRTQGTEAFF
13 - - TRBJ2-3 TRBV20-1 TGCAGTGCTAGAGTCAGGCTCACAGATACGCAGTATTTT CSARVRLTDTQYF
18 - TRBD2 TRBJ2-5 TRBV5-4 TGTGCCAGCAGCTTGGGACTAGCGGGTTTTTCGAGGCAAGAGACCCAGTACTTC CASSLGLAGFSRQETQYF
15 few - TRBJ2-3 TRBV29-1 TGCAGCGCCCGCCCCTCGGGGTGGGGCCCAGATACGCAGTATTTT CSARPSGWGPDTQYF
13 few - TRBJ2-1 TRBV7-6 TGTGCCAGCAGCCGAGGGGGGGTAAATGAGCAGTTCTTC CASSRGGVNEQFF
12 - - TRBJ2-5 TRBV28 TGTGCCAGCAGAGGGTTCCAAGAGACCCAGTACTTC CASRGFQETQYF
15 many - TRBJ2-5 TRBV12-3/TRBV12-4 TGTGCCAGCAGCTCCTTGTCCGGGGCTGGCGAGACCCAGTACTTC CASSSLSGAGETQYF
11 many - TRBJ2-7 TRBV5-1 TGCGCCAGCAGCCTGGAGGACGAGCAGTACTTC CASSLEDEQYF
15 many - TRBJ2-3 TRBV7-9 TGTGCCAGCAAGACTTCTTGGAGGGCCACAGATACGCAGTATTTT CASKTSWRATDTQYF
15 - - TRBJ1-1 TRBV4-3 TGCGCCAGCAGCCAAGATTTGGGCGCGTCCCCTCGACCTTTCTTT CASSQDLGASPRPFF
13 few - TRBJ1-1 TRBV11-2 TGTGCCAGCAGCCCAGGACCAGGGGTACGGGCTTTCTTT CASSPGPGVRAFF
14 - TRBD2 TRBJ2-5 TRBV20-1 TGCAGTGCTACCCCCGGGACTAACCAAGAGACCCAGTACTTC CSATPGTNQETQYF
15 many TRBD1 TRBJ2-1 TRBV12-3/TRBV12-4 TGTGCCAGCAGTCCTACAGGGGGCGTCCACAATGAGCAGTTCTTC CASSPTGGVHNEQFF
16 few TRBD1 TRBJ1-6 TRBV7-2 TGTGCCAGCAGCTTAGCGTGGACAGGGGGCCGATCACCCCTCCACTTT CASSLAWTGGRSPLHF
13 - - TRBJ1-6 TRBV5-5 TGTGCCAGCAGCTTAGGGTTTGATTCACCCCTCCACTTT CASSLGFDSPLHF
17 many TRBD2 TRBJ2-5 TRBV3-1 TGTGCCAGCAGCCAAGGGATTGACCCGGGGGGGCAAGAGACCCAGTACTTC CASSQGIDPGGQETQYF
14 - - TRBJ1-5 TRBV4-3 TGCGCCAGCAGCCAAGAGGGGGGATACCAGCCCCAGCATTTT CASSQEGGYQPQHF
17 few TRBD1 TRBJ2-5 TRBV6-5 TGTGCCAGCAGAGAGATTGGGACAGGGTATGATCAAGGGACCCAGTACTTC CASREIGTGYDQGTQYF
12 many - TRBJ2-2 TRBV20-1 TGCAGTGCTCTAAAGGGCACCGGGGAGCTGTTTTTT CSALKGTGELFF
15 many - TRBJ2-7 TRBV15 TGTGCCACCAGCACGGGCGGGGAAGGGCTAAGCGAGCAGTACTTC CATSTGGEGLSEQYF
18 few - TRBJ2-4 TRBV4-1 TGCGCCAGCAGCCAAGGCGCAGCGCGCGGGGTAGCCAAAAACATTCAGTACTTC CASSQGAARGVAKNIQYF
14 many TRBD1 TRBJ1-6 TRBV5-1 TGCGCCAGCAGATCGGACAGGGAATATTCACCCCTCCACTTT CASRSDREYSPLHF
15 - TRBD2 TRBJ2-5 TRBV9 TGTGCCAGTGGCCTAGCGGGGGGGATCCAAGAGACCCAGTACTTC CASGLAGGIQETQYF
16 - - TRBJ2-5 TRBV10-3 TGTGCCATCAGTGAAGGTTTGGGAGGTTCCCAAGAGACCCAGTACTTC CAISEGLGGSQETQYF
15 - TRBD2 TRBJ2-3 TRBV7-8 TGTGCCAGCAGCTCAGCGGGGGGGATCACAGATACGCAGTATTTT CASSSAGGITDTQYF
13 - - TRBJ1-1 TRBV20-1 TGCAGTGCCCTGGGTTCTAGGAACACTGAAGCTTTCTTT CSALGSRNTEAFF
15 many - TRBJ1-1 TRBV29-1 TGCAGCGCTATAGCCGGGAGCAACCTAGACACTGAAGCTTTCTTT CSAIAGSNLDTEAFF
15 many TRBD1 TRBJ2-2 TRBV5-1 TGCGCCAGCAGCCAGGGGGCAACGAACACCGGGGAGCTGTTTTTT CASSQGATNTGELFF
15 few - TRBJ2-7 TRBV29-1 TGCAGCGTTGAGTATACGTCGGCCGGCGTGCGCGAGCAGTACTTC CSVEYTSAGVREQYF
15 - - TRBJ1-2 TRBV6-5 TGTGCCAGCAGTTACACCGCAACGGGACACAGGCCGAGCACCTTC CASSYTATGHRPSTF
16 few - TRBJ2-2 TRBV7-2 TGTGCCAGCAGACGGACCGGGGCGCCGCGATCCGGGGAGCTGTTTTTT CASRRTGAPRSGELFF
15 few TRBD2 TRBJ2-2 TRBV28 TGTGCCAGCAGGATAGCGGGAAAGAACACCGGGGAGCTGTTTTTT CASRIAGKNTGELFF
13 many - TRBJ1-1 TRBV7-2 TGTGCCAGCAGAGTACAGGGTGGGACTGAAGCTTTCTTT CASRVQGGTEAFF
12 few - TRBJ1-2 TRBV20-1 TGCAGTGCTAGCCTTTGGTTTCGGGGCTACACCTTC CSASLWFRGYTF
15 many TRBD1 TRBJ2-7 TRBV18 TGTGCCAGCTCACCACCGGGACAGGACTCCTACGAGCAGTACTTC CASSPPGQDSYEQYF
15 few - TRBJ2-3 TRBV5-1 TGCGCCAGCAGCTGGCGGGGTGATATCACAGATACGCAGTATTTT CASSWRGDITDTQYF
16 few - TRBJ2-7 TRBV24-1 TGTGCCACCAGTGATTTCGACAGGACGACTGAGTACGAGCAGTACTTC CATSDFDRTTEYEQYF